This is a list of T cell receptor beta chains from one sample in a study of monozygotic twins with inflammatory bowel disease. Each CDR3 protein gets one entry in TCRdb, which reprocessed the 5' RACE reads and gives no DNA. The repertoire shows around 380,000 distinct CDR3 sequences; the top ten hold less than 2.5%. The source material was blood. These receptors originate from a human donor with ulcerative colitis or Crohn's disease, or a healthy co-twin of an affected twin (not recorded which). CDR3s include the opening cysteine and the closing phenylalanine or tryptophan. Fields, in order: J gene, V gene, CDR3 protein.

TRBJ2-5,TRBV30,CAWKLAIETQYF
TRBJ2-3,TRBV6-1,CASSLVGGGHTQYF
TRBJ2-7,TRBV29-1,CSPGPGRINEQYF
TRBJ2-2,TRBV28,CASSRGGGANTGELFF
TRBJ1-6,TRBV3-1,CASSQYGSPLHF
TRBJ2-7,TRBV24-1,CATSEGSYEQYF
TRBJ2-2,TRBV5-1,CASSPRTDTGELFF
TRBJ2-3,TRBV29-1,CSVEASGMGTDTQYF
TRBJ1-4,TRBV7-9,CASSPDPGTGGKLFF
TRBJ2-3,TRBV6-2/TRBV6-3,CASSSGLGGADTDTQYF
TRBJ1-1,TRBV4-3,CASSQEVGNTEAFF
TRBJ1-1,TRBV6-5,CASSSGIWTEAFF
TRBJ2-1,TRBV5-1,CASSFTTGIGNEQFF
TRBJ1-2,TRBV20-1,CSAARGQNYGYTF
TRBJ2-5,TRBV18,CASSSLAGGPGETQYF
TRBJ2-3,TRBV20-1,CSAPRGPDTQYF
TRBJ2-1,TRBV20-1,CSATEEYDEQFF
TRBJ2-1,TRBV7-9,CASSRIDWYNEQFF
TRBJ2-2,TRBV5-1,CASSRGQGVGTGELFF
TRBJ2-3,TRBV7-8,CASSLAALAGGTDTQYF
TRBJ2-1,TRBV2,CAKRPSGGAINEQFF
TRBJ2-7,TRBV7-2,CASSPTRDSSSYEQYF
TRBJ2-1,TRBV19,CASSKGSGSRFNEQFF
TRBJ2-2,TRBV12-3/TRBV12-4,CASSFRGAPGELFF
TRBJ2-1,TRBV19,CASSPSASGVYNEQFF
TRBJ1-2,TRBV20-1,CSHGGGGFSGYTF
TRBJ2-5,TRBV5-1,CASSRGQGKETQYF
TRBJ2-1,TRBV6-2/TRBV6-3,CASSYPGQLYNEQFF
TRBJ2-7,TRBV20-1,CSASYSGRNSEQYF
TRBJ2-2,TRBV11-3,CASSLDISGELFF
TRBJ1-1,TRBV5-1,CASSPMMGPTEAFF
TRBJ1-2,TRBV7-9,CASSPGDRSVYYGYTF
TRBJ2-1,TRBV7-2,CASSQGEWDEQFF
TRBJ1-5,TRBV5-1,CASSLGTGGSNQPQHF
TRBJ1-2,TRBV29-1,CSVEKGPYGGYTF
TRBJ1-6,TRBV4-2,CASSQFGDRGPSSSYNSPLHF
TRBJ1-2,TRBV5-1,CASSLEREGYGGYTF
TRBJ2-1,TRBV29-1,CSVEVGTPHEQFF
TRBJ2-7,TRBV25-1,CASSETGQGIRREQYF
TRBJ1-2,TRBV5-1,CASTGDGVEGYTF
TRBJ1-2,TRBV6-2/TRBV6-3,CASSYENGYGYTF
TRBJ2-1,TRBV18,CASSPPLDYEQFF
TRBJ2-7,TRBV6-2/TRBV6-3,CASSSLAVKSYEQYF
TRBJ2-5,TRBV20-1,CSAVDSEQETQYF
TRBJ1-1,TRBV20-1,CSARDGRSNTEAFF
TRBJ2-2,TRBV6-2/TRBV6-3,CASSYAGGGRNTGELFF
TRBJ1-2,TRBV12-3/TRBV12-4,CASTDGPNYGYTF
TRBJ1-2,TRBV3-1,CASSQGGSGEGYTF